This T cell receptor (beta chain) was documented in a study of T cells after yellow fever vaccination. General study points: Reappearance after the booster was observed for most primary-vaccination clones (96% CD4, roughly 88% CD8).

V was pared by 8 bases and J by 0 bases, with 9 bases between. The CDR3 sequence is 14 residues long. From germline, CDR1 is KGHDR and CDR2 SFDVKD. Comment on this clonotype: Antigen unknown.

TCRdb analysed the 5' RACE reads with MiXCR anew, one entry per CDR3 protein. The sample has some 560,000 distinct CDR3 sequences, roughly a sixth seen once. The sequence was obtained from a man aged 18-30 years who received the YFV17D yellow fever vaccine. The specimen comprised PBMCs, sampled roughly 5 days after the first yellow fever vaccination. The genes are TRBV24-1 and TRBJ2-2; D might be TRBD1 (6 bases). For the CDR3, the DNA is TGTGCCACCAATGACAGGTCGAACACCGGGGAGCTGTTTTTT. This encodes CATNDRSNTGELFF.